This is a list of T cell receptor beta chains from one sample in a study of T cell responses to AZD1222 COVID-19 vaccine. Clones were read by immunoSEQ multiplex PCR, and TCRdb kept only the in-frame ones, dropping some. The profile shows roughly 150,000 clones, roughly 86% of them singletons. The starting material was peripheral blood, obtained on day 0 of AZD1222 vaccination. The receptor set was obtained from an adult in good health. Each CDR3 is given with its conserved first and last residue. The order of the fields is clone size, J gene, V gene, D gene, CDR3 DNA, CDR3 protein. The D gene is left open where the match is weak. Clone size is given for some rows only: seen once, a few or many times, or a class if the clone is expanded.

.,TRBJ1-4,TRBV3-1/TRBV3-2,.,TGTGCCAGCAGCCAAGCGGACATCTTAAATGAAAAACTGTTTTTT,CASSQADILNEKLFF
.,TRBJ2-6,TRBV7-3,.,TGTGCCAGCAGCGCCCTCCCTGGGGCCAACGTCCTGACTTTC,CASSALPGANVLTF
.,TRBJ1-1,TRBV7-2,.,TGTGCCAGCAGCTTTTCCAGGCGGGGGTACACTGAAGCTTTCTTT,CASSFSRRGYTEAFF
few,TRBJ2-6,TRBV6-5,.,TGTGCCAGCAGTTACCATCGGGGATCTGGGGCCAACGTCCTGACTTTC,CASSYHRGSGANVLTF
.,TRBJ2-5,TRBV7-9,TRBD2,TGTGCCATCTTGGCGGGAGTGTACCAAGAGACCCAGTACTTC,CAILAGVYQETQYF
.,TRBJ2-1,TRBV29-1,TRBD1,TGCAGCGTCGGAGCCTACAGGGGTAACAAGAGCTCCTACAATGAGCAGTTCTTC,CSVGAYRGNKSSYNEQFF
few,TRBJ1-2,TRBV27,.,TGTGCCAGCAGTTTCAATGAAAATTATGGCTACACCTTC,CASSFNENYGYTF
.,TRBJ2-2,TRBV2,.,TGTGCCAGCCGTGACACTTCGGTTCCCGGGGAGCTGTTTTTT,CASRDTSVPGELFF
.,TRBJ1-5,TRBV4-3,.,TGCGCCAGCAGCCAAGTTGTGGGAAATCAGCCCCAGCATTTT,CASSQVVGNQPQHF
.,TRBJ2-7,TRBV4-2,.,TGTGCCAGCAGCTCCCAGGGACGGGGAGCCGAGCAGTACTTC,CASSSQGRGAEQYF
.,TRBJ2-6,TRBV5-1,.,TGCGCCAGCAAATTCACTGGGGCCAACGTCCTGACTTTC,CASKFTGANVLTF
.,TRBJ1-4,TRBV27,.,TGTGCCAGCAGTAGAGGGGGTTATCCGGGTGAAAAACTGTTTTTT,CASSRGGYPGEKLFF
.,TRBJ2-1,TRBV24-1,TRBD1,TGTGCCACCAGTGATCCGGGACAGGAGTACAATGAGCAGTTCTTC,CATSDPGQEYNEQFF
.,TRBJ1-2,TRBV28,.,TGTGCCAGCAGTTTACTGAGGGATGGCTACACCTTC,CASSLLRDGYTF
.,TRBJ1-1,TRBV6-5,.,TGTGCCAGCCTGACATCGACTGAAGCTTTCTTT,CASLTSTEAFF
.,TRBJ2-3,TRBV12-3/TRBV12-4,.,TGTGCCAGCAGTTTAGCGGCCACAGATACGCAGTATTTT,CASSLAATDTQYF
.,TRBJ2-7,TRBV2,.,TGTGCCAGCAGTGTTTCCGGGTACGAGCAGTACTTC,CASSVSGYEQYF